Listed below are T cell receptor beta chains from one sample, sequenced in a study of blood T cells in healthy people across ages. TCRdb processed the 5' RACE reads anew with MiXCR; each CDR3 protein has one entry. The sample gives 1.8 million or so distinct CDR3 sequences, roughly 43% of which show up once; 20% to 25% is in the top ten. The specimen was blood. All receptors come from a human donor in good health. Each CDR3 is given with its conserved first and last residue. The D gene is left open where the match is weak. Size is omitted from some rows. Given values are once, few, many or a class for expanded clones.

V	J	D	size	DNA	CDR3
TRBV14	TRBJ2-5	TRBD1	.	TGTGCCAGCAGCCAAGCGACAGGGGTGGAGGAGACCCAGTACTTC	CASSQATGVEETQYF
TRBV28	TRBJ1-5	.	many	TGTGCCAGCAGGAGGAAGGGCGGCCGGCCCCAGCATTTT	CASRRKGGRPQHF
TRBV9	TRBJ2-7	.	.	TGTGCCAGCAGCCCCAGGGGCAGTACCCACGAGCAGTACTTC	CASSPRGSTHEQYF
TRBV6-9	TRBJ2-3	TRBD2	.	TGTGCCAGCAGTTGCGGGAGTACAGATACGCAGTATTTT	CASSCGSTDTQYF
TRBV13	TRBJ2-3	.	few	TGTGCCAGCAGCTTAGGGGATCGGGCAGATACGCAGTATTTT	CASSLGDRADTQYF
TRBV5-6	TRBJ2-3	TRBD1	few	TGTGCCGGCAGCTGGGGGACAGGGTTGGCAGATACGCAGTATTTT	CAGSWGTGLADTQYF
TRBV5-1	TRBJ2-2	.	.	TGCGCCAGCAATAAGTACGGGGGAGCGACCGGGGAGCTGTTTTTT	CASNKYGGATGELFF
TRBV12-3/TRBV12-4	TRBJ2-7	.	few	TGTGCCAGCAGGAAACTACAGGAAATCTCCTACGAGCAGTACTTC	CASRKLQEISYEQYF
TRBV12-3/TRBV12-4	TRBJ2-7	TRBD1	many	TGTGCCAGCAGTCCCGGGACAGAACCTTACGAGCAGTACTTC	CASSPGTEPYEQYF
TRBV7-2	TRBJ2-6	.	many	TGTGCCAGCAGCTTAGGTGCAGCTAGCTCTGGGGCCAACGTCCTGACTTTC	CASSLGAASSGANVLTF